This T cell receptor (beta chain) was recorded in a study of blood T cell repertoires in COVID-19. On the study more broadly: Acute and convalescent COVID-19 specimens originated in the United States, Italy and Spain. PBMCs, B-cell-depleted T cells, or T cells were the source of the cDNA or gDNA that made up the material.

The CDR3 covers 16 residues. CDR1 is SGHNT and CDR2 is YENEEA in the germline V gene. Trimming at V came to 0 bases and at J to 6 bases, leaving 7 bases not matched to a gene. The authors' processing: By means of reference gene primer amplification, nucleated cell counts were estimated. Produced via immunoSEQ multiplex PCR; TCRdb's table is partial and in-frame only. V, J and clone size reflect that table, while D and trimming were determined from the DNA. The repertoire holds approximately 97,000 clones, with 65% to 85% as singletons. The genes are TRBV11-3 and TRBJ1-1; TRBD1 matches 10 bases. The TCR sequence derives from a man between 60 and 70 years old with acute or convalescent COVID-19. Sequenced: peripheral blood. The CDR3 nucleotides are TGTGCCAGCAGCTTAGATAAGCGGACAGGGGGGCCTGAAGCTTTCTTT. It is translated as CASSLDKRTGGPEAFF.